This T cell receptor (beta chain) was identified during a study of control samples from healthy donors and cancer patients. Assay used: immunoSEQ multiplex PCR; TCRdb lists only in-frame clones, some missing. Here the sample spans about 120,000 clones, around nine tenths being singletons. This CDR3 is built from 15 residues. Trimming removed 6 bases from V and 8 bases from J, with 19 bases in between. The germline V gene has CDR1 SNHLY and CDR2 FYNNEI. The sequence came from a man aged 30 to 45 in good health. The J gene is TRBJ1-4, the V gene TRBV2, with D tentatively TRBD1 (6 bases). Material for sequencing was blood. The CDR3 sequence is CASRAPPGQSEKLFF. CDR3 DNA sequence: TGTGCCAGCAGGGCACCACCGGGACAATCCGAAAAACTGTTTTTT.